The TCR beta chain described here comes from a study of shared clonotypes between healthy human individuals. Looking at the study overall: Each donor contributed plates that comprised three CD4 naive, three CD4 memory, two CD8 naive and one CD8 memory. General study points: Estimated richness values were generally larger in naive subsets than in memory subsets. The study found about 5% of naive CD4 clonotypes shared across several donors.

Once extracted for a subset, genomic DNA was divided evenly among several immunoSEQ plates. Generated by immunoSEQ multiplex PCR, the TCRdb table keeps only in-frame clones and is missing some. The sample records approximately 1.9 million clones, 93% being singletons. Trimming at V came to 3 bases and at J to 5 bases, leaving 12 bases not matched to a gene. Germline V gene data show CDR1 as SGDLS and CDR2 as YYNGEE. The CDR3 consists of 17 residues. As for this clone: The antigen is not known.

CD45RO-negative CD8 cells positively selected for CCR7 made up the naive population, which excluded terminally differentiated effector memory CD45RA+ cells. Material for sequencing was naive CD8+ T cells from PBMCs. V usage is TRBV9 and J usage is TRBJ2-1; 9 bases are shared with TRBD2. The sequence came from a man between 18 and 29 years old in good health. Some clones in this sample may be carry-over from other donors' samples. CDR3 sequence: CASSAPRGGLANNEQFF. The CDR3 bases are TGTGCCAGCAGCGCGCCTAGAGGGGGACTAGCCAACAATGAGCAGTTCTTC.